The 12 T cell receptor beta chains in this list originate from one sample, sequenced in a study of cytomegalovirus exposure and HLA in healthy donors. Primers: 60 Vbeta forward and 13 Jbeta reverse. Here immunoSEQ multiplex PCR was the method, and the copy in TCRdb shows in-frame clones only, minus some. The sample records approximately 150,000 clones, approximately 71% being singletons. Input material: PBMCs. All receptors derive from a woman aged 55-70 years in good health and CMV-seronegative.

This rearrangement joins TRBV7-9 to TRBJ2-3; 10 bases fit TRBD1. V trimming: 1 base; J trimming: 1 base; junction bases outside the gene matches: 5. CDR1 is SEHNR and CDR2 is FQNEAQ in the germline V gene (reference sequence). The length of the CDR3 is 17 residues. DNA of the CDR3: TGTGCCAGCAGCTTAGGGTCCGGGACAGGGGGCACAGATACGCAGTATTTT. Amino acids: CASSLGSGTGGTDTQYF.

The V gene is TRBV7-3, the J gene TRBJ1-1; D not resolved. Trimming took 4 bases from V and 2 from J, leaving 8 bases between them. Per the germline V gene, CDR1 is SGHTA and CDR2 is FQGTGA. The CDR3 sequence is 13 residues long. CDR3 protein: CASSSLSNTEAFF. CDR3 nucleotide sequence: TGTGCCAGCAGCTCCCTTAGCAACACTGAAGCTTTCTTT.

V is TRBV27 and J is TRBJ2-7, with TRBD2 matching over 9 bases. This CDR3 region has 15 residues. Losses at the gene ends were 4 bases for V and 3 bases for J; bases not matched to a gene: 7. Per the germline V gene, CDR1 is MNHEY and CDR2 is SMNVEV (reference sequence). The CDR3 is CASSSRLAAHYEQYF. The CDR3 DNA reads TGTGCCAGCAGTTCAAGACTAGCGGCTCACTACGAGCAGTACTTC.

In this sample, this clone turned up a few times. The DNA for the CDR3 is TGTGCCAGCAGTCTTGGGGGGGATACGCAGTATTTT. Translated, it gives CASSLGGDTQYF. This chain joins TRBV2 and TRBJ2-3; D is perhaps TRBD2 (6 bases). This CDR3 spans 12 amino acids. V lost 5 bases to trimming and J lost 6 bases, with 9 bases between them. Germline V gene sequence: CDR1 SNHLY, CDR2 FYNNEI.

The rearrangement links TRBV4-1 to TRBJ2-2; 7 positions agree with TRBD2. CDR1 is MGHRA, CDR2 YSYEKL, per germline. The CDR3 runs to 16 residues. The V gene end was trimmed by 4 bases and the J gene end by 0 bases; junction bases not matched to a gene: 5. CDR3 sequence reads: CASSRRTRSNTGELFF. Written as DNA, the CDR3 is TGCGCCAGCAGCCGACGGACTAGATCGAACACCGGGGAGCTGTTTTTT.

The chain joins TRBV27 to TRBJ2-7, with D perhaps matching TRBD2 (6 bases). Germline CDR1 is MNHEY and CDR2 is SMNVEV (reference sequence). Trimming took 6 bases from V and 2 from J, leaving 14 bases between them. The CDR3 totals 14 residues. Here the CDR3 DNA reads TGTGCCAGCAGGACCCCAGGGACTGCCTACGAGCAGTACTTC. It yields the protein CASRTPGTAYEQYF.

This chain uses TRBV6-1 with TRBJ1-2, with a weak D call TRBD1 (5 bases). The CDR3 totals 13 residues. The germline CDR1 and CDR2 sequences are MNHNS and SASEGT. Between the trimmed V and J ends, which lost 3 bases and 5 bases, there was a span of 10 bases. In DNA, the CDR3 is TGTGCCAGCAGTGACACAGGTGTGTATGGCTACACCTTC. It is translated as CASSDTGVYGYTF.

V and J are TRBV15 and TRBJ2-3, with 11 positions matching TRBD2. CDR1 is LNHNV, CDR2 YYDKDF, per germline (reference sequence). The CDR3 consists of 14 residues. Trimming cost V 9 bases and J 5 bases; bases outside gene matches: 7. The CDR3 nucleotides are TGTGCCACGAGACTAGCGGGGAGAAGAGATACGCAGTATTTT. Translating gives CATRLAGRRDTQYF.

This chain links TRBV14 with TRBJ2-4, with a possible D match to TRBD1 (6 bases). V lost 3 bases and J 6 bases, leaving 9 bases between the germline ends. The germline V gene has CDR1 SGHDN and CDR2 FVKESK. The CDR3 sequence is 13 residues long. The CDR3 coding sequence is TGTGCCAGCAGCCACGCAGGGGTAAACATTCAGTACTTC. The encoded protein is CASSHAGVNIQYF.

The V call is TRBV9, the J call TRBJ2-1; 9 bases agree with TRBD2. CDR3 length: 16 residues. The germline V gene encodes CDR1 SGDLS and CDR2 YYNGEE. V lost 0 bases and J lost 5; bases outside the gene matches: 6. The CDR3 bases are TGTGCCAGCAGCGTAGGGGCAGCGGGAGGCAACAATGAGCAGTTCTTC. Amino acid sequence: CASSVGAAGGNNEQFF.

This clone is a singleton in its sample. The J gene is TRBJ2-1, the V gene TRBV6-5; a weak D match, TRBD1 (5 bases). The germline gives CDR1 MNHEY, CDR2 SVGAGI. CDR3 length equals 15 residues. Deletions cut 5 bases from V and 0 bases from J, with 11 bases between. As DNA, the CDR3 is TGTGCCAGCAGTCTCGACAGAAGCTCCTACAATGAGCAGTTCTTC. Amino acids: CASSLDRSSYNEQFF.

This clone was observed a handful of times. The J gene is TRBJ1-1, the V gene TRBV18; 8 nucleotides align to TRBD1. The J segment lost 8 bases and the V segment lost 4 bases, leaving 15 bases of the junction unmatched. Germline CDR1 reads KGHSH; CDR2 reads LQKENI. There are 16 residues in the CDR3. The CDR3 reads CASSLGQGGSFGEAFF. The CDR3 bases are TGTGCCAGCTCACTTGGACAGGGAGGCTCCTTCGGGGAAGCTTTCTTT.